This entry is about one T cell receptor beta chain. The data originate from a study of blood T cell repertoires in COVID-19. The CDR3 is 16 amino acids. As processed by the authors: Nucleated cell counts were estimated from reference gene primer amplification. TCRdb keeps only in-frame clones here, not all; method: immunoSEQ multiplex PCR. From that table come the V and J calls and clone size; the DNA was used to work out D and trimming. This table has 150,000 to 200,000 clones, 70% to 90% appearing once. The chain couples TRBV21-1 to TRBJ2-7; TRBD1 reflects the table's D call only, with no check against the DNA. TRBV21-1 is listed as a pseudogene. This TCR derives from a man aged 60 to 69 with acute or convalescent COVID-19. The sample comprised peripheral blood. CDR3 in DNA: TGTGCCAGCAGCAAAATTGGGGGACAAGTCGGGCACGAGCAGTACTTC. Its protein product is CASSKIGGQVGHEQYF.